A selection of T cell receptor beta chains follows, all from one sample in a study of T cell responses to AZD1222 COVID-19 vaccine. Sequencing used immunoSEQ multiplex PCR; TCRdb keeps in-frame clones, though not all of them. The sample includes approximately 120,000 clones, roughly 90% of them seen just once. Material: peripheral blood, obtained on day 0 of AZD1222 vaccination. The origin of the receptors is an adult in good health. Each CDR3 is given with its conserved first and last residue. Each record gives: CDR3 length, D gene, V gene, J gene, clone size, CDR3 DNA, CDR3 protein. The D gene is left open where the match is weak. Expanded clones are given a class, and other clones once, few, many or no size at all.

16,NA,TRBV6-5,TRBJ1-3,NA,TGTGCCAGCAGTTACTCCACTGACCGCTCTGGAAACACCATATATTTT,CASSYSTDRSGNTIYF
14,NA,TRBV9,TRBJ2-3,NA,TGTGCCAGCAGCGTAGATAGTAGCACAGATACGCAGTATTTT,CASSVDSSTDTQYF
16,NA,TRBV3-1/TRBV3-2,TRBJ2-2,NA,TGTGCCAGCAGCCAAGGCGCCTACTCGAACACCGGGGAGCTGTTTTTT,CASSQGAYSNTGELFF
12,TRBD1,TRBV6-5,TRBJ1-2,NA,TGTGCCAGCAGCACAGGGGACTATGGCTACACCTTC,CASSTGDYGYTF
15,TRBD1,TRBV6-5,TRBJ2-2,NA,TGTGCCAGCAGTTACATGTCAGGGGGTCCCGGGGAGCTGTTTTTT,CASSYMSGGPGELFF
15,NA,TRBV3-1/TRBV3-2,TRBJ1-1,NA,TGTGCCAGCAGCCACGCCTTTACATCGCCCACTGAAGCTTTCTTT,CASSHAFTSPTEAFF
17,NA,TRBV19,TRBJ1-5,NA,TGTGCCAGTTCCCGGGACGGAGGATCTTATAGCAATCAGCCCCAGCATTTT,CASSRDGGSYSNQPQHF
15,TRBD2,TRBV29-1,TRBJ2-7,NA,TGCAGCGTGGCCCCCGGGACTAGCGTCTCCTACGAGCAGTACTTC,CSVAPGTSVSYEQYF
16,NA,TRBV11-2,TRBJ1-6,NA,TGTGCCAGCAGTCGTCAGCGGAGCTCCTATAATTCACCCCTCCACTTT,CASSRQRSSYNSPLHF
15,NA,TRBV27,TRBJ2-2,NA,TGTGCCAGTTCCTCGGGGCGGGAGAACACCGGGGAGCTGTTTTTT,CASSSGRENTGELFF
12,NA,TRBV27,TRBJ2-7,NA,TGTGCCACTCCCCCGAGCTCCTACGAGCAGTACTTC,CATPPSSYEQYF
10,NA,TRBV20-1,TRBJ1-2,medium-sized,TGCAGTGCGGGGACATTTGGCTACACCTTC,CSAGTFGYTF
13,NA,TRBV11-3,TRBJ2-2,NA,TGTGCCAGCAGCTTATCCCTGAGCGGGGAGCTGTTTTTT,CASSLSLSGELFF
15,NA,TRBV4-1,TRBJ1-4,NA,TGCGCCAGCAGTTTTCGACTGGGGGCGAATGAAAAACTGTTTTTT,CASSFRLGANEKLFF
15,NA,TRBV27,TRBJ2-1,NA,TGTGCCAGCACCTCACCGAGCCTCTCCTACAATGAGCAGTTCTTC,CASTSPSLSYNEQFF
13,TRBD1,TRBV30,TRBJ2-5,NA,TGTGCCTGGGACAGGGGGCGAAGCCAGACCCAGTACTTC,CAWDRGRSQTQYF
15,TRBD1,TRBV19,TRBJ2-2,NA,TGTGCCAGTAGTCCCCGGACAGGACAGGCCGGGGAGCTGTTTTTT,CASSPRTGQAGELFF
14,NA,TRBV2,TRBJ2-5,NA,TGTGCCAGCAGCCAAGGCTCCCTCCAAGAGACCCAGTACTTC,CASSQGSLQETQYF
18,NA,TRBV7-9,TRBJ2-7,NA,TGTGCCAGCAGCTTAGCGACTGCCTGGCAGGTCCCTGGTGCCGAGCAGTACTTC,CASSLATAWQVPGAEQYF
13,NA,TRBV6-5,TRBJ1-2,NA,TGTGCCAGCAGTTACGACAGTTCCTATGGCTACACCTTC,CASSYDSSYGYTF
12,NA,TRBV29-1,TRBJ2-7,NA,TGCAGCGTTGTCGGGCAGTCCTACGAGCAGTACTTC,CSVVGQSYEQYF
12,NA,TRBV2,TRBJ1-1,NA,TGTGCCAGCAGTGAAGAGCGGGGTGAAGCTTTCTTT,CASSEERGEAFF
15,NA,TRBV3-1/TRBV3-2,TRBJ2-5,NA,TGTGCCAGCAGCCAAGATTTAGGACCACAAGAGACCCAGTACTTC,CASSQDLGPQETQYF
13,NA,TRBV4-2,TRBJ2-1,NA,TGTGCCAGCAGCCACACACCCGCCAATGAGCAGTTCTTC,CASSHTPANEQFF
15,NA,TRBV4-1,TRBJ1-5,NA,TGCGCCAGCAGCCAAGGGGAGGGGGTCATCCAGCCCCAGCATTTT,CASSQGEGVIQPQHF
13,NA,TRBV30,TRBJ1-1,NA,TGTGCCTGGCGGCAAAACAGGGACACTGAAGCTTTCTTT,CAWRQNRDTEAFF
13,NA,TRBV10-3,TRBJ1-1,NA,TGTGCCATCAGGCGGGACGGGAACACTGAAGCTTTCTTT,CAIRRDGNTEAFF
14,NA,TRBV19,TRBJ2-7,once,TGTGCCAGTAGTATTGTCGGAAAAGCCTACGAGCAGTACTTC,CASSIVGKAYEQYF
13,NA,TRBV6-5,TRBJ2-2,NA,TGTGCCAGCAGGGCTAGACAGACCGGGGAGCTGTTTTTT,CASRARQTGELFF
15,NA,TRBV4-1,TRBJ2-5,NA,TGCGCCAGCAGCCAGACGCCGACCGCCCTAGAGACCCAGTACTTC,CASSQTPTALETQYF
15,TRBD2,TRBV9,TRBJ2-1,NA,TGTGCCAGCAGCGCCCGAGGAGCGGGGGTGGGGGAGCAGTTCTTC,CASSARGAGVGEQFF
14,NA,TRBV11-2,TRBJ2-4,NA,TGTGCCAGCAGCTTACGAGGGTACGGGGACATTCAGTACTTC,CASSLRGYGDIQYF
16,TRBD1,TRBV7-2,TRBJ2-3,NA,TGTGCCAGCAGCTTTTCAGCGGACAGGGGGCTGGATACGCAGTATTTT,CASSFSADRGLDTQYF
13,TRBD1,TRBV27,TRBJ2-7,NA,TGTGCCAGCAGCCGGGACAGGGGCAACGAGCAGTACTTC,CASSRDRGNEQYF
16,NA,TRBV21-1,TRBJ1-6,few,TGTGCCAGCAGCAAAGGAGGGAACAGGGAGAACTCACCCCTCCACTTT,CASSKGGNRENSPLHF
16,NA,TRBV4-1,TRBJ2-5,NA,TGCGCCAGCAGCCAAGGGGGGACCAGAGGTCGGGAGACCCAGTACTTC,CASSQGGTRGRETQYF
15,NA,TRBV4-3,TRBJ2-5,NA,TGCGCCAGCAGCCAAGCAGAGACTCGGAAGGAGACCCAGTACTTC,CASSQAETRKETQYF
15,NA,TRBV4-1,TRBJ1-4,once,TGCGCCAGCAGCCAAGGGCCAAGCGGCAATGAAAAACTGTTTTTT,CASSQGPSGNEKLFF
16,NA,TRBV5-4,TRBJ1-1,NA,TGTGCCAGCAGGTCGGCCGGAGGGGTAGGAAACACTGAAGCTTTCTTT,CASRSAGGVGNTEAFF
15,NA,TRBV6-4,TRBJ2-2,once,TGTGCCAGCAGTGAATGGGGCCCGAACACCGGGGAGCTGTTTTTT,CASSEWGPNTGELFF
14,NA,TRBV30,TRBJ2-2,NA,TGTGCCTGGAGTGTTTGGCAGGGAACCGGGGAGCTGTTTTTT,CAWSVWQGTGELFF
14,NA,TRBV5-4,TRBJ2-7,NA,TGTGCCAGCAGCTTGGGAGGTAGCCTACGCGAGCAGTACTTC,CASSLGGSLREQYF
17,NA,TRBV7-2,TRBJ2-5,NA,TGTGCCAGCAGCCCCGACCCCGACTGGACGGGGCTAGAGACCCAGTACTTC,CASSPDPDWTGLETQYF
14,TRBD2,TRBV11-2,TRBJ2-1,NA,TGTGCCAGCAGCGACTCGGGGGGATACAATGAGCAGTTCTTC,CASSDSGGYNEQFF
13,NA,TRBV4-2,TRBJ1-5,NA,TGTGCCAGCAGCCAAGTCTTGGGTCAGCCCCAGCATTTT,CASSQVLGQPQHF
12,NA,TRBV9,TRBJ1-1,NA,TGTGCCAGCAGCGTAGGGGGTTCTGAAGCTTTCTTT,CASSVGGSEAFF
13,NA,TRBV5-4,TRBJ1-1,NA,TGTGCCAGCAGCTACCGGGAGAGGGATGAAGCTTTCTTT,CASSYRERDEAFF
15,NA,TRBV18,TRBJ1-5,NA,TGTGCCAGCTCACCGGGGGGCAATAGCAATCAGCCCCAGCATTTT,CASSPGGNSNQPQHF
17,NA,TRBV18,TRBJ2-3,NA,TGTGCCAGCTCACCGCCCGTCGGGTCGCCAAGCACAGATACGCAGTATTTT,CASSPPVGSPSTDTQYF
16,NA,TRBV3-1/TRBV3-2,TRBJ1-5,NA,TGTGCCAGCAGCCAAGGGGCCGGGGGGGACAATCAGCCCCAGCATTTT,CASSQGAGGDNQPQHF
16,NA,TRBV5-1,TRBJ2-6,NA,TGCGCCAGCAGCTTGCTCAGCGGCTTTGGGGCCAACGTCCTGACTTTC,CASSLLSGFGANVLTF
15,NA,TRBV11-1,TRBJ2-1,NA,TGTGCCAGCAGCTTACGCGGGACTTCAAACAATGAGCAGTTCTTC,CASSLRGTSNNEQFF
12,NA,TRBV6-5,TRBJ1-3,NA,TGTGCCACTTCGGTCTCTGGAAACACCATATATTTT,CATSVSGNTIYF
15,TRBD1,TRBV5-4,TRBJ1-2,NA,TGTGCCAGCAGCCCTTTCCCAAGACAGGGCGGTGGCTACACCTTC,CASSPFPRQGGGYTF